This T cell receptor (beta chain) was captured by sequencing in a study of human T cells and chemical hapten exposure. Time point in this sample: pre-sensitization, week 0. Treatment described: therapeutic diphenylcyclopropenone sensitization with weekly scalp DPC. TCRdb itself ran the RACE reads through MiXCR, one entry per CDR3 protein. The sample has tens of thousands of distinct CDR3 sequences, approximately 9.8% seen once; the top ten hold about 14%. From germline, CDR1 is LGHDT and CDR2 YNNKEL (reference sequence). The CDR3 has 14 amino acids. V lost 7 bases to trimming and J lost 1 base, with 13 bases between them. This clonotype was observed many times.

The sample consisted of whole blood, taken in connection with sensitization to the hapten diphenylcyclopropenone (DPC). This sequence was found in a woman between 40 and 50 years old with alopecia areata. Some clones in this sample may be carry-over from other donors' samples. The genes are TRBV3-1 and TRBJ1-1; maybe TRBD1 (6 bases). The CDR3 DNA is TGTGCCAGCACCTCAATGGGGGCGAACACTGAAGCTTTCTTT. As protein: CASTSMGANTEAFF.